Each of the 23 T cell receptor beta chains below was sequenced from the same sample in a study of OX40 agonist ivuxolimab in advanced cancers. Sequencing was performed with immunoSEQ multiplex PCR; in TCRdb, only in-frame clones are kept and a portion is missing. The sample has 65,000 to 95,000 clones; around 86% are singletons. Here the sequenced sample was CD4+ or CD8+ T cells sorted from blood, taken in a trial of the OX40 agonist ivuxolimab. These receptors came from an adult with an advanced solid tumor such as melanoma, head and neck, liver or kidney cancer.

The V call is TRBV4-3, the J call TRBJ2-2; the D call may be TRBD1 or TRBD2 (7 bases each). V gave up 4 bases and J gave up 6 bases, with 30 bases separating them. Germline V CDR1 and CDR2: LGHNA, YSLEER. This CDR3 spans 20 amino acids. The CDR3 DNA follows: TGCGCCAGCAGCCCAAAGATCTCCACTCCAGGGGGGGCGGTCCCCGGGGAGCTGTTTTTT. It yields the protein CASSPKISTPGGAVPGELFF.

CDR3 amino acids: CASSGLGLNQETQYF. DNA for the CDR3: TGTGCCAGCAGCGGTTTGGGACTTAACCAAGAGACCCAGTACTTC. The V and J genes are TRBV14 and TRBJ2-5; a weak D match, TRBD2 (6 bases). Germline V lookup: CDR1 SGHDN, CDR2 FVKESK. This CDR3 is 15 amino acids long. Trimming left V 5 bases short and J 0 bases short, with 13 bases between.

The chain is built from TRBV7-2 and TRBJ1-1; no firm D call. The CDR3 has 12 amino acids. The germline V gene encodes CDR1 SGHTA and CDR2 FQGNSA. Deletions cut 5 bases from V and 5 bases from J, with 9 bases between. The CDR3 protein is CASSAIGTEAFF. CDR3 DNA: TGTGCCAGCAGCGCGATCGGAACTGAAGCTTTCTTT.

The chain is built from TRBV2 and TRBJ1-2; D unresolved. Per germline, CDR1 SNHLY and CDR2 FYNNEI. The CDR3 spans 14 residues. The V gene lost 3 bases and the J gene lost 4 bases, with 12 bases spanning the gap. The CDR3 protein is CASSEGRTSYGYTF. CDR3 sequence (DNA): TGTGCCAGCAGTGAGGGCAGGACCAGCTATGGCTACACCTTC.

The genes are TRBV10-3 and TRBJ1-1, with D unclear. Germline loops: CDR1 ENHRY, CDR2 SYGVKD. The CDR3 sequence is 14 residues long. The ends were cut back, 4 bases at V and 1 base at J, with 10 bases in the middle. CDR3 in amino acids: CAISGRSSNTEAFF. DNA of the CDR3: TGTGCCATCAGTGGGAGAAGTTCGAACACTGAAGCTTTCTTT.

The J gene is TRBJ2-7, the V gene TRBV10-2; 8 bases map to TRBD1. The CDR3 sequence is 15 residues long. Germline V gene sequence: CDR1 WSHSY, CDR2 SAAADI. Unmatched junction bases numbered 13, after V lost 6 bases and J lost 6 bases. The CDR3 sequence: CASRYDRGETGEQYF. The CDR3 DNA sequence: TGCGCCAGCAGGTATGACAGGGGTGAAACGGGCGAGCAGTACTTC.

V gene TRBV4-1 combines with J gene TRBJ2-3; tentative D call: TRBD2 (5 bases). The CDR3 contains 16 residues. Trimming took off 1 base at V and 0 bases at J, with 11 bases between the two ends. Germline V gene data show CDR1 as MGHRA and CDR2 as YSYEKL. CDR3 protein: CASSQGSGGSTDTQYF. The CDR3 DNA reads as TGCGCCAGCAGCCAAGGAAGCGGAGGTAGCACAGATACGCAGTATTTT.

The rearrangement joins TRBV6-5 to TRBJ2-5; 14 nucleotides match TRBD2. Germline V gene sequence: CDR1 MNHEY, CDR2 SVGAGI. The J segment lost 5 bases and the V segment lost 4 bases, leaving 6 bases of the junction unmatched. The CDR3 is 16 residues long. As DNA, the CDR3 is TGTGCCAGCAGTTTCCGACTAGCGGGGGGGGAGGAGACCCAGTACTTC. As protein: CASSFRLAGGEETQYF.

The chain joins TRBV5-1 to TRBJ2-3; D unclear. V gave up 0 bases and J gave up 2 bases, with 10 bases separating them. Germline V CDR1 and CDR2: SGHRS, YFSETQ. This CDR3 is 15 amino acids long. CDR3 residues: CASSLASLPTDTQYF. The CDR3 region has the DNA TGCGCCAGCAGCTTGGCGAGTCTCCCCACAGATACGCAGTATTTT.

This sequence joins TRBV30 and TRBJ2-5, with 7 bases matching TRBD1. The V segment lost 3 bases and the J segment 5 bases; nucleotides outside the gene matches: 6. The CDR3 has 13 amino acids. The V gene's germline CDR1 is GTSNPN and CDR2 SVGIG (reference sequence). In DNA, the CDR3 is TGTGCCTGGAGCCCAGGGGGATGGGAGACCCAGTACTTC. Protein: CAWSPGGWETQYF.

The V call is TRBV9, the J call TRBJ2-7, with D perhaps matching TRBD1 (5 bases). The V gene's germline CDR1 is SGDLS and CDR2 YYNGEE. Trimming shortened V by 0 bases and J by 2 bases, and 12 bases separated the two germline ends. CDR3 length equals 15 residues. CDR3 coding DNA: TGTGCCAGCAGCGTAGCAGGGATACCTACCTACGAGCAGTACTTC. Its translation is CASSVAGIPTYEQYF.

The genes are TRBV29-1 and TRBJ1-6; TRBD1 aligns across 7 bases. Germline CDR1 and CDR2: SQVTM and ANQGSEA. Losses at the gene ends were 7 bases for V and 7 bases for J; bases not matched to a gene: 7. The CDR3 covers 13 residues. The CDR3 spells CSGSDRANSPLHF. In DNA form, the CDR3 reads TGCAGCGGTTCCGACAGGGCGAATTCACCCCTCCACTTT.

This chain joins TRBV1 and TRBJ2-5. TRBV1 is marked as a pseudogene. The CDR3 runs to 15 residues. As DNA, the CDR3 is TGCACCAGCAGCCAATTCGGGGCGGGCCCCAAGACCCAGTACTTC. Its translation: CTSSQFGAGPKTQYF.

The chain recombines TRBV6-5 with TRBJ1-1; TRBD1 matches 7 bases. Germline CDR1 and CDR2: MNHEY and SVGAGI. With 2 bases clipped from V and 5 bases from J, the junction kept 5 bases outside the gene matches. There are 14 residues in the CDR3. For the CDR3, the DNA is TGTGCCAGCAGTTACAGGGGGCAGGGAACTGAAGCTTTCTTT. Protein: CASSYRGQGTEAFF.

The chain links TRBV19 to TRBJ2-5; D might be TRBD1 (5 bases). Trimming left V 1 base short and J 1 base short, with 7 bases between. Looked up from germline, CDR1 is LNHDA and CDR2 is SQIVND (reference sequence). The CDR3 consists of 14 residues. This CDR3 is CASSIGTLQETQYF. For the CDR3, the DNA is TGTGCCAGTAGTATAGGGACACTCCAAGAGACCCAGTACTTC.

The V call is TRBV5-6, the J call TRBJ2-6, with D uncertain. Germline V gene lookup returns CDR1 SGHDT and CDR2 YYEEEE. The CDR3 is 13 amino acids. The germline V and J ends were trimmed by 4 bases and 2 bases, with 4 bases remaining between them. The CDR3 sequence is CASSPPGANVLTF. The CDR3 DNA reads as TGTGCCAGCAGCCCACCTGGGGCCAACGTCCTGACTTTC. Full variable domain (remainder filled in from reference TRBV5-6 and TRBJ2-6): DAGVTQSPTHLIKTRGQQVTLRCSPKSGHDTVSWYQQALGQGPQFIFQYYEEEERQRGNFPDRFSGHQFPNYSSELNVNALLLGDSALYLCASSPPGANVLTFGAGSRLTVL.

V usage is TRBV10-1 and J usage is TRBJ1-1; D may be TRBD1 (5 bases). The germline CDR1 and CDR2 sequences are WNHNN and SYGVQD (reference sequence). Trimming removed 6 bases from V and 0 bases from J, with 8 bases in between. CDR3 length: 13 residues. This chain's CDR3 is CASRGAVNTEAFF. In DNA form, the CDR3 reads TGCGCCAGCAGAGGGGCAGTGAACACTGAAGCTTTCTTT.

V usage is TRBV7-6 and J usage is TRBJ2-7; the D is unclear. Per germline, CDR1 SGHVS and CDR2 FNYEAQ. Trimming stripped 5 bases from V and 7 bases from J, with 15 bases between. The length of the CDR3 is 13 residues. The CDR3 sequence: CASSVKFSGEQYF. The CDR3 DNA follows: TGTGCCAGCAGCGTAAAGTTCAGTGGAGAGCAGTACTTC. The full variable domain, rest sourced from reference TRBV7-6 and TRBJ2-7, is GAGVSQSPRYKVTKRGQDVALRCDPISGHVSLYWYRQALGQGPEFLTYFNYEAQQDKSGLPNDRFSAERPEGSISTLTIQRTEQRDSAMYRCASSVKFSGEQYFGPGTRLTVT.

The chain combines TRBV19 with TRBJ2-1; D is unclear. The germline V and J ends were trimmed by 11 bases and 5 bases, with 16 bases remaining between them. There are 13 residues in the CDR3. Germline CDR1 reads LNHDA; CDR2 reads SQIVND (reference sequence). CDR3 sequence reads: CAGSIDINNEQFF. CDR3 coding DNA: TGTGCCGGCTCTATAGATATCAACAATGAGCAGTTCTTC.

This clone has only one observation. The CDR3 region is CASSRDAGGTHRTQYF. The CDR3 nucleotides are TGTGCCAGCAGCCGGGACGCGGGGGGTACCCACAGGACCCAGTACTTC. The chain is built from TRBV7-9 and TRBJ2-5, with 8 bases lining up with TRBD2. The J segment lost 7 bases and the V segment lost 5 bases, leaving 15 bases of the junction unmatched. The CDR3 loop spans 16 amino acids. Germline CDR1 is SEHNR and CDR2 is FQNEAQ (reference sequence).

This chain uses TRBV29-1 with TRBJ2-5; D is perhaps TRBD1 or TRBD2 (5 bases each). This CDR3 comprises 13 residues. V lost 6 bases, J lost 0 bases, and 11 bases lay in between. In germline, CDR1 is SQVTM, CDR2 ANQGSEA. CDR3 bases: TGCAGCGTCCTCGGGGACCACCAAGAGACCCAGTACTTC. Amino acid sequence: CSVLGDHQETQYF. The full variable domain, its missing parts supplied by reference TRBV29-1 and TRBJ2-5, is SAVISQKPSRDICQRGTSLTIQCQVDSQVTMMFWYRQQPGQSLTLIATANQGSEATYESGFVIDKFPISRPNLTFSTLTVSNMSPEDSSIYLCSVLGDHQETQYFGPGTRLLVL.

The rearrangement links TRBV15 to TRBJ1-2; D unclear. This CDR3 region has 13 residues. Germline values: CDR1 LNHNV, CDR2 YYDKDF (reference sequence). V was trimmed by 0 bases and J by 4 bases, leaving 6 bases between them. The CDR3 bases are TGTGCCACCAGCAGAGACAAAGGCTATGGCTACACCTTC. Protein product: CATSRDKGYGYTF.

V and J are TRBV4-2 and TRBJ2-1; TRBD2 agrees at 8 bases. The CDR3 has 16 residues. The V and J ends lost 1 base and 4 bases, in that order; junction bases with no gene match: 6. Germline V gene lookup returns CDR1 LGHNA and CDR2 YNFKEQ. The CDR3: CASSQVGGGPYNEQFF. Here the CDR3 DNA reads TGTGCCAGCAGCCAAGTCGGGGGGGGCCCTTACAATGAGCAGTTCTTC.